This entry is about one T cell receptor beta chain. The entry originates in a study of cytomegalovirus exposure and HLA in healthy donors. V gave up 6 bases and J gave up 5 bases, with 22 bases separating them. The CDR3 sequence is 15 residues long. Germline CDR1 SQVTM, CDR2 ANQGSEA. The PCR made use of 60 Vbeta and 13 Jbeta primers. TCRdb's table, derived via immunoSEQ multiplex PCR, lists solely in-frame clones and lacks some. In all, the sample yields 38,000 or so clones. The sequencing sample was made of PBMCs. The gene calls are TRBV29-1 and TRBJ2-5; a possible D gene is TRBD2 (6 bases). This sequence originates from a man aged 25 to 40 in good health and CMV-seronegative. The CDR3: CSVALGGGGSETQYF. CDR3 bases: TGCAGCGTAGCCCTAGGTGGTGGGGGGAGCGAGACCCAGTACTTC.